The 13 T cell receptor beta chains presented below share a single source sample, sequenced in a study of T cell responses to AZD1222 COVID-19 vaccine. Here immunoSEQ multiplex PCR was the method, and the copy in TCRdb shows in-frame clones only, minus some. The data show roughly 200,000 clones, roughly 92% seen once. Specimen: peripheral blood, collected 28 days after the second dose of the MenACWY control vaccine. These receptors came from an adult who received the MenACWY meningococcal vaccine as a control.

This chain connects TRBV5-1 to TRBJ2-3; 10 bases are a match to TRBD1. CDR3 length: 17 residues. The germline V gene has CDR1 SGHRS and CDR2 YFSETQ. The junction had 8 bases not matched to a gene; V was cut back by 0 bases and J by 4 bases. In DNA form, the CDR3 reads TGCGCCAGCAGCTTGGGCGGGACAGGGGCGGTCGCAGATACGCAGTATTTT. This encodes CASSLGGTGAVADTQYF.

This rearrangement joins TRBV21-1 to TRBJ1-1; the D call of TRBD1 is as the table states it, not checked on the DNA. TRBV21-1 is noted as a pseudogene. The length of the CDR3 is 18 residues. CDR3 bases: TGTGCCAGCAGCTCACGAACGACCGACAGAGCGTTGAACACTGAAGCTTTCTTT. As protein: CASSSRTTDRALNTEAFF.

The CDR3 nucleotides read TGTGCCAGCAGTCGAAATTACGAGCAGTACTTC. Translated, it gives CASSRNYEQYF. J is TRBJ2-7 and V is TRBV6-5; D gene uncertain. This CDR3 spans 11 amino acids. Germline CDR1 MNHEY, CDR2 SVGAGI. The germline V and J ends were trimmed by 5 bases and 4 bases, with 6 bases remaining between them.

This chain uses TRBV7-3 with TRBJ2-2; D may correspond to TRBD1 or TRBD2 (5 bases each). The V and J ends lost 3 bases and 2 bases respectively, with 13 bases between them. Germline V gives CDR1 SGHTA, CDR2 FQGTGA. The length of the CDR3 is 16 residues. CDR3 sequence: CASSFAGGHNTGELFF. For the CDR3, the DNA is TGTGCCAGCAGCTTCGCCGGAGGACATAACACCGGGGAGCTGTTTTTT.

In its sample, this clone was seen once. Sequence at one end of the junction differs from germline and may be a read error. The V and J genes are TRBV24-1 and TRBJ2-4, with D uncertain. This CDR3 contains 8 residues. The germline gives CDR1 KGHDR, CDR2 SFDVKD. The CDR3 spells CATAIGRF. The CDR3 nucleotides read TGTGCCACAGCGATTGGGCGCTTC.

The CDR3 nucleotides are TGTGCCAGCTCCCCTACGGACAGGGGCCAAGCTTTCTTT. As protein: CASSPTDRGQAFF. The chain uses TRBV18 and TRBJ1-1; 9 nucleotides match TRBD1. The V gene's germline CDR1 is KGHSH and CDR2 LQKENI. V lost 6 bases to trimming and J lost 9 bases; unmatched junction nucleotides: 8. The CDR3 length is 13 residues.

This sequence joins TRBV7-3 and TRBJ1-4; D gene uncertain. Trimming removed 7 bases from V and 3 bases from J, with 3 bases in between. This CDR3 spans 11 amino acids. The germline V gene encodes CDR1 SGHTA and CDR2 FQGTGA. CDR3 DNA sequence: TGTGCCAGCACGGCTAATGAAAAACTGTTTTTT. This encodes CASTANEKLFF.

The rearrangement joins TRBV7-8 to TRBJ1-3, with TRBD1 matching 8 bases. The V and J ends lost 4 bases and 7 bases, in that order; junction bases with no gene match: 12. This CDR3 is 16 amino acids long. In germline, CDR1 is SGHVS, CDR2 FQNEAQ. CDR3 DNA: TGTGCCAGCAGCTCGACCCGGGACAGGTTCGGGAACACCATATATTTT. Protein product: CASSSTRDRFGNTIYF.

The chain combines TRBV5-1 with TRBJ2-7, with 7 bases identical to TRBD1. CDR3 length: 15 residues. Germline V gene data show CDR1 as SGHRS and CDR2 as YFSETQ. V lost 2 bases, J lost 4 bases, and 9 bases stayed unmatched. In nucleotides, the CDR3 is TGCGCCAGCAGCTTCGAAACGGGACAGCTATACGAGCAGTACTTC. Translating gives CASSFETGQLYEQYF.

The CDR3 DNA reads TGTGCCTGGAGCCACAACAGAGAAGAGACCCAGTACTTC. Translation gives CAWSHNREETQYF. The chain is built from TRBV30 and TRBJ2-5; D gene unclear. Germline loops: CDR1 GTSNPN, CDR2 SVGIG (reference sequence). V was shortened by 3 bases and J by 3 bases, with 11 bases between the two germline ends. The CDR3 runs 13 residues.

A single count supports this clone. This chain uses TRBV7-3 with TRBJ2-1; 11 positions match TRBD2. V lost 4 bases, J lost 2 bases, and 7 bases stayed unmatched. The germline CDR1 and CDR2 sequences are SGHTA and FQGTGA. The CDR3 extends over 17 amino acids. CDR3 in amino acids: CASSSEPGLAAYNEQFF. As DNA, the CDR3 is TGTGCCAGCAGCTCGGAACCGGGACTAGCGGCCTACAATGAGCAGTTCTTC.

The rearrangement links TRBV2 to TRBJ2-7, with TRBD1 identical over 11 bases. V shed 8 bases and J 4 bases; nucleotides not matched to a gene: 7. This CDR3 has 14 amino acids. Germline CDR1 SNHLY, CDR2 FYNNEI. The CDR3 nucleotides read TGTGCCAGCGCGTGGACAGGGGGCGATTACGAGCAGTACTTC. Translation: CASAWTGGDYEQYF.

The chain joins TRBV7-6 to TRBJ2-1, with D possibly being TRBD2 (6 bases). The length of the CDR3 is 12 residues. Germline CDR1 SGHVS, CDR2 FNYEAQ. V was trimmed by 6 bases and J by 6 bases, leaving 9 bases between them. This CDR3 reads CASSGGVNEQFF. DNA of the CDR3: TGTGCCAGCAGTGGAGGGGTCAATGAGCAGTTCTTC.